These T cell receptor beta chains were read from a single sample in a study of blood T cells in healthy people across ages. TCRdb called the 5' RACE reads again in MiXCR, with one record for every CDR3 protein. The sample lists around 1,100,000 distinct CDR3 sequences; around two fifths were seen once. The material sequenced was blood. The receptors come from a man aged 18 to 29 in good health. Each CDR3 is given with its conserved first and last residue. A D gene is named only where the DNA matches it firmly. Clone size is not always given. Where it is, it says once, few, many or a class for expanded clones.

J gene: TRBJ1-2
clone size: few
V gene: TRBV12-3/TRBV12-4
D gene: -
CDR3 DNA: TGTGCCAGCAGTTCCGACACCTATGGCTACACCTTC
CDR3 protein: CASSSDTYGYTF

J gene: TRBJ1-4
clone size: -
V gene: TRBV11-2
D gene: -
CDR3 DNA: TGTGCCAGCAGCTCAATTAGACAGGAGCATAATGAAAAACTGTTTTTT
CDR3 protein: CASSSIRQEHNEKLFF

J gene: TRBJ2-3
clone size: -
V gene: TRBV14
D gene: -
CDR3 DNA: TGTGCCAGCAGCCCTCTAGACAGCCTTTCCACAGATACGCAGTATTTT
CDR3 protein: CASSPLDSLSTDTQYF

J gene: TRBJ1-5
clone size: few
V gene: TRBV9
D gene: -
CDR3 DNA: TGTGCCAGCAGCGCCTACAGCGGTCAGCCCCAGCATTTT
CDR3 protein: CASSAYSGQPQHF

J gene: TRBJ2-4
clone size: -
V gene: TRBV20-1
D gene: -
CDR3 DNA: TGCAGTGCTAGGGGGCAGGGAAACATTCAGTACTTC
CDR3 protein: CSARGQGNIQYF

J gene: TRBJ2-1
clone size: -
V gene: TRBV7-2
D gene: -
CDR3 DNA: TGTGCAGAGGTAGTAGCCGCCAGCTACAATGAGCAGTTCTTC
CDR3 protein: CAEVVAASYNEQFF

J gene: TRBJ1-5
clone size: -
V gene: TRBV29-1
D gene: TRBD1
CDR3 DNA: TGCAGCGTTGAAGGACAGGGTGGTCAGCCCCAGCATTTT
CDR3 protein: CSVEGQGGQPQHF

J gene: TRBJ2-3
clone size: -
V gene: TRBV6-2/TRBV6-3
D gene: -
CDR3 DNA: TGTGCCAGCAGTTACCCAACCAGTCCGGGACAACGAACAGATACGCGGTATTTT
CDR3 protein: CASSYPTSPGQRTDTRYF

J gene: TRBJ2-3
clone size: -
V gene: TRBV2
D gene: -
CDR3 DNA: TGTGCCAGCAGGTTGGACGGAGAGGGGGATACGCAGTATTTT
CDR3 protein: CASRLDGEGDTQYF

J gene: TRBJ2-7
clone size: few
V gene: TRBV29-1
D gene: TRBD1
CDR3 DNA: TGCAGCGTCGACGGGACAGGGGGTATTATTCCGTACTTC
CDR3 protein: CSVDGTGGIIPYF

J gene: TRBJ2-3
clone size: -
V gene: TRBV5-1
D gene: -
CDR3 DNA: TGCGCCAGCAGCCCCCCCCGGAGCAGGGCTGTGGCAGATACGCAGTATTTT
CDR3 protein: CASSPPRSRAVADTQYF

J gene: TRBJ1-1
clone size: -
V gene: TRBV2
D gene: -
CDR3 DNA: TGTGCCAGCAAGTGCACTGAAGCTTTCTTT
CDR3 protein: CASKCTEAFF

J gene: TRBJ2-5
clone size: few
V gene: TRBV4-1
D gene: -
CDR3 DNA: TGCGCCAGCAGCCAAGATGCGGGGGCACAAGAGACCCAGTACTTC
CDR3 protein: CASSQDAGAQETQYF

J gene: TRBJ2-5
clone size: -
V gene: TRBV14
D gene: -
CDR3 DNA: TGTGCCAGCAGCCAAAGCGGCAGGGTCTTCCAAGAGACCCAGTACTTC
CDR3 protein: CASSQSGRVFQETQYF

J gene: TRBJ2-7
clone size: few
V gene: TRBV7-3
D gene: -
CDR3 DNA: TGTGCCAGCAGCTCGGCGGGGACAGACTCCTACGAGCAGTACTTC
CDR3 protein: CASSSAGTDSYEQYF

J gene: TRBJ1-4
clone size: -
V gene: TRBV6-2/TRBV6-3
D gene: -
CDR3 DNA: TGTGCCAGCGGTTACCGACGTGGAGAAAAACTGTTTTTT
CDR3 protein: CASGYRRGEKLFF

J gene: TRBJ1-1
clone size: -
V gene: TRBV27
D gene: TRBD1
CDR3 DNA: TGTGCCAGCAGTACTGTAGGACAGGACTACACTGAAGCTTTCTTT
CDR3 protein: CASSTVGQDYTEAFF

J gene: TRBJ1-6
clone size: -
V gene: TRBV20-1
D gene: -
CDR3 DNA: TGCAGTGCTAGTTATGGGGTTAGCTCCTATAATTCACCCCTCCACTTT
CDR3 protein: CSASYGVSSYNSPLHF

J gene: TRBJ1-5
clone size: -
V gene: TRBV24-1
D gene: -
CDR3 DNA: TGTGCCACCACTAACAGGGCAAGCAATCAGCCCCAGCATTTT
CDR3 protein: CATTNRASNQPQHF

J gene: TRBJ1-1
clone size: -
V gene: TRBV6-6
D gene: -
CDR3 DNA: TGTGCCAGCATCCTCCCCGACGCCGCTTTCTTT
CDR3 protein: CASILPDAAFF

J gene: TRBJ1-2
clone size: -
V gene: TRBV6-1
D gene: -
CDR3 DNA: TGTGCCAGCAGTGGGTCGTGGGAAGTAAACGGCTACATCTTC
CDR3 protein: CASSGSWEVNGYIF

J gene: TRBJ1-2
clone size: -
V gene: TRBV29-1
D gene: -
CDR3 DNA: TGCAGCGTTGTAACTGCTTCCCCTGTTGGCTACACCTTC
CDR3 protein: CSVVTASPVGYTF

J gene: TRBJ2-7
clone size: -
V gene: TRBV5-4
D gene: -
CDR3 DNA: TGTGCCAGCAGCGCCGGGTGGACTACTGGCAATGAGCAGTACTTC
CDR3 protein: CASSAGWTTGNEQYF

J gene: TRBJ2-5
clone size: many
V gene: TRBV29-1
D gene: -
CDR3 DNA: TGCAGCGCCGGACAGACAGAAGAGACCCAGTACTTC
CDR3 protein: CSAGQTEETQYF

J gene: TRBJ1-4
clone size: -
V gene: TRBV20-1
D gene: TRBD1
CDR3 DNA: TGCAGTACCGGACAGGGAGGTGAAAAACTGTTTTTT
CDR3 protein: CSTGQGGEKLFF

J gene: TRBJ2-1
clone size: few
V gene: TRBV20-1
D gene: -
CDR3 DNA: TGCAGTGCTCCGGGACTCATAGGAGGAATGGAGGATGAGCAGTTCTTC
CDR3 protein: CSAPGLIGGMEDEQFF

J gene: TRBJ2-1
clone size: few
V gene: TRBV5-1
D gene: TRBD1
CDR3 DNA: TGCGCCAGCAGCTTGAGTGACAGGGTATATGGTGAGCAGTTCTTC
CDR3 protein: CASSLSDRVYGEQFF

J gene: TRBJ2-7
clone size: many
V gene: TRBV10-2
D gene: -
CDR3 DNA: TGCGCCAGCAGTGATTTCCCCTACGAGCAGTACTTC
CDR3 protein: CASSDFPYEQYF

J gene: TRBJ1-5
clone size: once
V gene: TRBV7-9
D gene: -
CDR3 DNA: TGTGCCAGCAGTCCAGCGGGTAAGAATCAGCCCCAGCATTTT
CDR3 protein: CASSPAGKNQPQHF